The 16 T cell receptor beta chains below were found in one sample sequenced in a study of blood T cell repertoires in COVID-19. The method was immunoSEQ multiplex PCR; TCRdb's version includes in-frame clones alone and lacks a portion of them. Of 300,000 to 350,000 clones in the sample, approximately 89% are singletons; the top ten hold less than 5%. Sequences were obtained from peripheral blood. These receptors were collected from a woman aged 55-75 years with COVID-19, enrolled during active disease.

The chain has TRBV24-1 and TRBJ1-3; no clear D. Germline assignment: CDR1 KGHDR and CDR2 SFDVKD. The ends were cut back, 1 base at V and 10 bases at J, with 7 bases in the middle. The CDR3 covers 12 residues. CDR3 amino acids: CATSDFLGTIYF. The CDR3 DNA is TGTGCCACCAGTGATTTCCTAGGTACCATATATTTT.

The chain has TRBV5-6 and TRBJ1-3, with D possibly matching TRBD1 (6 bases). This CDR3 comprises 16 residues. V was shortened by 4 bases and J by 0 bases, with 14 bases between the two germline ends. Germline V gives CDR1 SGHDT, CDR2 YYEEEE. DNA of the CDR3: TGTGCCAGCAGCCCCCTGGGGGCTCTCTCTGGAAACACCATATATTTT. This translates into CASSPLGALSGNTIYF.

The chain carries TRBV28 and TRBJ1-6; 10 bases are a match to TRBD1. Losses at the gene ends were 1 base for V and 8 bases for J; bases not matched to a gene: 5. CDR3 size: 16 residues. Looked up from germline, CDR1 is MDHEN and CDR2 is SYDVKM. The CDR3 coding sequence is TGTGCCAGCAGTTTATTCGGACAGGGGGATGATTCACCCCTCCACTTT. Translation: CASSLFGQGDDSPLHF.

V and J are TRBV3-1 (or the pseudogene TRBV3-2) and TRBJ1-1; D may be TRBD1 (6 bases). Germline assignment: CDR1 LGHDT and CDR2 YNNKEL (reference sequence). CDR3 length equals 12 residues. V was trimmed by 4 bases and J by 10 bases, leaving 13 bases between them. CDR3 region: CASSLRGIGAFF. The CDR3 region has the DNA TGTGCCAGCAGCCTCAGGGGAATAGGAGCTTTCTTT.

The genes are TRBV28 and TRBJ2-2; the match to TRBD2 covers 7 bases. The CDR3 spans 13 residues. Germline V CDR1 and CDR2: MDHEN, SYDVKM. V was clipped by 6 bases and J by 3 bases; unmatched bases: 1. CDR3 coding DNA: TGTGCCAGCAGCCGGGGGGACACCGGGGAGCTGTTTTTT. This sequence encodes CASSRGDTGELFF.

The genes are TRBV5-4 and TRBJ1-1; the D is unclear. CDR3 length: 14 amino acids. CDR1 SGHNT and CDR2 YYREEE come from the germline V gene (reference sequence). Trimming removed 0 bases from V and 2 bases from J, with 8 bases in between. CDR3: CASSLGAINTEAFF. The CDR3 nucleotides are TGTGCCAGCAGCTTGGGGGCTATTAACACTGAAGCTTTCTTT.

This chain joins TRBV11-1 and TRBJ2-2; D is uncertain. The CDR3 is 15 amino acids. In germline, CDR1 is SGHAT, CDR2 FQDESV (reference sequence). Trimming removed 5 bases at V and 2 bases at J, with 12 bases between. CDR3 nucleotide sequence: TGTGCCAGCAGCAATCGACTTGAAAACACCGGGGAGCTGTTTTTT. As protein: CASSNRLENTGELFF.

This chain's CDR3 is CASSLGRTILGGELFF. The CDR3 nucleotides are TGTGCCAGCAGCTTAGGTCGGACAATCTTAGGGGGGGAGCTGTTTTTT. V is TRBV7-8 and J is TRBJ2-2; possibly TRBD1 for D (5 bases). Germline V gene lookup returns CDR1 SGHVS and CDR2 FQNEAQ. The CDR3 sequence is 16 residues long. V was cut by 1 base and J by 8 bases, with 17 bases left in between. The whole variable domain, filled in from reference TRBV7-8 and TRBJ2-2, reads GAGVSQSPRYKVAKRGQDVALRCDPISGHVSLFWYQQALGQGPEFLTYFQNEAQLDKSGLPSDRFFAERPEGSVSTLKIQRTQQEDSAVYLCASSLGRTILGGELFFGEGSRLTVL.

The rearrangement uses TRBV12-5 and TRBJ1-1, with 12 nucleotides matching TRBD1. In germline, CDR1 is LGHNT, CDR2 FRNRAP. This CDR3 has 16 amino acids. Trimming took 5 bases from V and 6 from J; bases not matched to a gene: 10. The CDR3 DNA reads TGTGCTAGTGGTCTAGGGACAGGGGGCGTTCGCCCTGAAGCTTTCTTT. It specifies CASGLGTGGVRPEAFF. The whole variable domain, filled in from reference TRBV12-5 and TRBJ1-1, reads DARVTQTPRHKVTEMGQEVTMRCQPILGHNTVFWYRQTMMQGLELLAYFRNRAPLDDSGMPKDRFSAEMPDATLATLKIQPSEPRDSAVYFCASGLGTGGVRPEAFFGQGTRLTVV.

The chain recombines TRBV6-8 with TRBJ1-2, with D possibly TRBD1 on 6 matching bases. CDR3 length: 14 residues. In germline, CDR1 is MNHGY, CDR2 SAAAGT. The V gene lost 2 bases and the J gene lost 7 bases, with 14 bases spanning the gap. The CDR3 loop is CASSYNRVYSGYTF. The CDR3 nucleotides are TGTGCCAGCAGTTACAACAGGGTTTACTCTGGCTACACCTTC.

This clone was picked up one time. The chain links TRBV3-1 (or the pseudogene TRBV3-2) to TRBJ1-6; TRBD1 is a possible D gene (5 bases). Trimming removed 4 bases from V and 7 bases from J, with 11 bases in between. The CDR3 is made up of 14 amino acids. The germline CDR1 and CDR2 sequences are LGHDT and YNNKEL (reference sequence). The CDR3 DNA reads as TGTGCCAGCAGCCCGGGACTTACGAATTCACCCCTCCACTTT. Its translation: CASSPGLTNSPLHF.

This clone was detected once. This rearrangement joins TRBV7-3 to TRBJ2-3; D might be TRBD2 (6 bases). The CDR3 has 15 residues. The germline CDR1 and CDR2 sequences are SGHTA and FQGTGA. The V and J ends lost 4 bases and 3 bases respectively, with 14 bases between them. The CDR3 coding sequence is TGTGCCAGCAGCTCCCGACTAGGTGGTACAGATACGCAGTATTTT. Its protein is CASSSRLGGTDTQYF. The full variable domain, completed using reference TRBV7-3 and TRBJ2-3, is GAGVSQTPSNKVTEKGKYVELRCDPISGHTALYWYRQSLGQGPEFLIYFQGTGAADDSGLPNDRFFAVRPEGSVSTLKIQRTERGDSAVYLCASSSRLGGTDTQYFGPGTRLTVL.

The chain carries TRBV5-1 and TRBJ1-4; 8 bases are a match to TRBD1. J gave up 8 bases and V 4 bases, and 7 bases lay outside the gene matches. The germline CDR1 and CDR2 sequences are SGHRS and YFSETQ. There are 14 residues in the CDR3. CDR3 DNA: TGCGCCAGCAGCCCCGGGACAGGTGACGAAAAACTGTTTTTT. This translates into CASSPGTGDEKLFF.

The gene calls are TRBV5-1 and TRBJ2-7; D remains unclear. The CDR3 runs to 15 residues. Trimming stripped 0 bases from V and 2 bases from J, with 12 bases between. Per the germline V gene, CDR1 is SGHRS and CDR2 is YFSETQ. CDR3 sequence (DNA): TGCGCCAGCAGCTTGGTTGGCTCCGTGACCTACGAGCAGTACTTC. This gives the protein CASSLVGSVTYEQYF.

The chain combines TRBV4-2 with TRBJ2-1, with 11 bases identical to TRBD2. The V segment lost 2 bases and the J segment 4 bases; nucleotides outside the gene matches: 4. Germline V CDR1 and CDR2: LGHNA, YNFKEQ. The CDR3 covers 16 residues. The CDR3 here is CASSQRLAGGYNEQFF. DNA for the CDR3: TGTGCCAGCAGCCAACGGCTAGCGGGGGGATACAATGAGCAGTTCTTC.

The chain employs TRBV9 and TRBJ2-1; TRBD2 aligns across 8 bases. From germline, CDR1 is SGDLS and CDR2 YYNGEE. The length of the CDR3 is 15 residues. With V trimmed by 4 bases and J by 7 bases, 10 bases remained unmatched. The CDR3 DNA is TGTGCCAGCAGCATCAACGGGGGGGCCGGTAATGAGCAGTTCTTC. Encoded protein: CASSINGGAGNEQFF. The entire variable domain, with the rest obtained from reference TRBV9 and TRBJ2-1, is as follows: DSGVTQTPKHLITATGQRVTLRCSPRSGDLSVYWYQQSLDQGLQFLIQYYNGEERAKGNILERFSAQQFPDLHSELNLSSLELGDSALYFCASSINGGAGNEQFFGPGTRLTVL.